One sample yielded the 21 T cell receptor beta chains listed below, sequenced in a study of T-cell memory formation after mild COVID-19. TCRdb itself ran the 5' RACE reads through MiXCR, one entry per CDR3 protein. The sample holds roughly 380,000 distinct CDR3 sequences, around 27% seen once. What was sequenced was PBMCs or a T cell subset sorted from them (not recorded which). The receptors derive from an adult woman who had mild COVID-19 (a few samples of this study predate the infection). Cell type and time point are not known.

This clonotype was picked up a small number of times. The chain combines TRBV3-1 with TRBJ1-6; TRBD1 agrees at 9 bases. CDR3 length: 14 amino acids. V dropped 7 bases and J dropped 10; count of bases not matched to a gene: 8. Germline V gene lookup returns CDR1 LGHDT and CDR2 YNNKEL (reference sequence). The CDR3 region is CASKDWTGESPLHF. For the CDR3, the DNA is TGTGCCAGCAAGGACTGGACAGGGGAATCACCCCTCCACTTT.

The CDR3 here is CATSRDVGGRINEQFF. CDR3 DNA: TGTGCCACCAGCAGAGATGTGGGAGGGAGGATAAATGAGCAGTTCTTC. V and J are TRBV15 and TRBJ2-1; TRBD2 matches 7 bases. J was trimmed by 7 bases and V by 0 bases; bases with no gene match: 9. Germline V gene lookup returns CDR1 LNHNV and CDR2 YYDKDF (reference sequence). This CDR3 has 16 amino acids. The variable domain in full, with the rest retrieved from reference TRBV15 and TRBJ2-1, is DAMVIQNPRYQVTQFGKPVTLSCSQTLNHNVMYWYQQKSSQAPKLLFHYYDKDFNNEADTPDNFQSRRPNTSFCFLDIRSPGLGDTAMYLCATSRDVGGRINEQFFGPGTRLTVL.

V gene TRBV13 combines with J gene TRBJ1-1; D is possibly TRBD1 (6 bases). The germline V gene encodes CDR1 PRHDT and CDR2 FYEKMQ (reference sequence). V was cut by 0 bases and J by 1 base, with 12 bases left in between. The length of the CDR3 is 16 residues. The CDR3 loop reads CASSLGSGHPNTEAFF. CDR3 nucleotides: TGTGCCAGCAGCTTAGGCTCGGGACACCCGAACACTGAAGCTTTCTTT.

The table lists this clonotype with a few counts. The gene calls are TRBV5-1 and TRBJ2-3; 10 nucleotides agree with TRBD2. The CDR3 spans 16 residues. Germline V gene data show CDR1 as SGHRS and CDR2 as YFSETQ. Trimming at V came to 0 bases and at J to 6 bases, leaving 7 bases not matched to a gene. The CDR3 DNA sequence: TGCGCCAGCAGCTTGGCAGCGGGAGGGGAATCGGATACGCAGTATTTT. Protein: CASSLAAGGESDTQYF.

This clonotype turned up a few times. This chain connects TRBV7-6 to TRBJ2-7; possible D gene TRBD1, 6 bases. Trimming took 5 bases from V and 7 from J, leaving 21 bases between them. The CDR3 extends over 15 amino acids. Germline-derived CDR1 and CDR2 are SGHVS and FNYEAQ. The CDR3 bases are TGTGCCAGCAGCCCCCCGGACAGTTACTTTGGGGAGCAGTACTTC. Amino acid sequence: CASSPPDSYFGEQYF. The full variable domain, completed using reference TRBV7-6 and TRBJ2-7, is GAGVSQSPRYKVTKRGQDVALRCDPISGHVSLYWYRQALGQGPEFLTYFNYEAQQDKSGLPNDRFSAERPEGSISTLTIQRTEQRDSAMYRCASSPPDSYFGEQYFGPGTRLTVT.

The sample holds a few counts of this clonotype. The chain combines TRBV6-2 or TRBV6-3 with TRBJ2-7; TRBD2 matches 10 bases. CDR1 is MNHEY and CDR2 is SVGEGT in the germline V gene. The CDR3 runs 16 residues. J gave up 1 base and V 3 bases, and 6 bases lay outside the gene matches. CDR3 nucleotides: TGTGCCAGCAGTTATCCGCAGCGGGAGGGATCCTACGAGCAGTACTTC. Residues: CASSYPQREGSYEQYF.

CDR3 in DNA: TGTGCCAGCAGCTTATGGGGCCCAGCGAATGAGCAGTTCTTC. It yields the protein CASSLWGPANEQFF. The chain employs TRBV7-2 and TRBJ2-1; D might be TRBD1 (5 bases). The CDR3 loop spans 14 amino acids. V was trimmed by 2 bases and J by 7 bases, leaving 12 bases between them. Germline V gene sequence: CDR1 SGHTA, CDR2 FQGNSA.

The chain uses TRBV20-1 and TRBJ2-2, with 7 positions matching TRBD2. Germline CDR1 is DFQATT and CDR2 is SNEGSKA (reference sequence). This CDR3 comprises 18 residues. The V and J ends lost 0 bases and 1 base, in that order; junction bases with no gene match: 11. CDR3 DNA: TGCAGTGCTAGAGATCTCCACCGAGGGAGGGAGAACACCGGGGAGCTGTTTTTT. This sequence encodes CSARDLHRGRENTGELFF.

This clonotype was seen a few times. The chain employs TRBV5-1 and TRBJ2-1, with 11 nucleotides matching TRBD2. V lost 2 bases to trimming and J lost 6 bases; unmatched junction nucleotides: 7. The CDR3 is made up of 16 amino acids. In germline, CDR1 is SGHRS, CDR2 YFSETQ. DNA of the CDR3: TGCGCCAGCAGCTTTCTAGCGGGAGGTTCCCGCAATGAGCAGTTCTTC. The encoded protein is CASSFLAGGSRNEQFF.

A few counts support this clonotype. This chain joins TRBV20-1 and TRBJ2-5, with TRBD1 matching 9 bases. Germline loops: CDR1 DFQATT, CDR2 SNEGSKA (reference sequence). The V segment lost 0 bases and the J segment 7 bases; nucleotides outside the gene matches: 6. CDR3 size: 14 residues. The DNA for the CDR3 is TGCAGTGCTAGAGAGGGGACAGGGAGAGGGACCCAGTACTTC. Translation gives CSAREGTGRGTQYF.

This clonotype was detected a few times. The J gene is TRBJ2-5, the V gene TRBV20-1; either TRBD1 or TRBD2 may supply D (5 bases each). With 4 bases removed from V and 9 bases from J, the gap between germline ends came to 18 bases. Per the germline V gene, CDR1 is DFQATT and CDR2 is SNEGSKA (reference sequence). The CDR3 is 13 amino acids. The CDR3 reads CSAKGTAKEAQYF. The DNA of the CDR3 is TGCAGTGCTAAGGGGACGGCCAAGGAGGCCCAGTACTTC.

The J gene is TRBJ2-3, the V gene TRBV6-1; D perhaps matches TRBD1 (5 bases). CDR3 size: 17 residues. Germline V lookup: CDR1 MNHNS, CDR2 SASEGT. Trimming removed 0 bases at V and 1 base at J, with 14 bases between. The CDR3, as DNA: TGTGCCAGCAGTGAAGCGCTAGGGGTGGCGGGCACAGATACGCAGTATTTT. Its protein is CASSEALGVAGTDTQYF.

This clonotype was seen a handful of times. The chain carries TRBV20-1 and TRBJ1-5; 8 nucleotides agree with TRBD1. V shed 3 bases, J shed 7 bases, and the junction held 17 bases outside the gene matches. CDR3 size: 17 residues. The germline V gene encodes CDR1 DFQATT and CDR2 SNEGSKA (reference sequence). In DNA form, the CDR3 reads TGCAGTGCTAGGAAGTGGCAGGGGGCAGAAAGAGGGCAGCCCCAGCATTTT. Translating it yields CSARKWQGAERGQPQHF.

The chain couples TRBV30 to TRBJ1-5; D remains unclear. The ends were cut back, 3 bases at V and 5 bases at J, with 11 bases in the middle. The CDR3 is made up of 13 amino acids. Germline CDR1 GTSNPN, CDR2 SVGIG (reference sequence). CDR3 residues: CAWRSPGHQPQHF. The CDR3, as DNA: TGTGCCTGGAGATCCCCGGGTCATCAGCCCCAGCATTTT.

This CDR3 is CASSLATGIIYNEQFF. The DNA of the CDR3 is TGTGCCAGCAGCTTAGCTACAGGGATCATTTACAATGAGCAGTTCTTC. The V gene is TRBV7-2, the J gene TRBJ2-1; possible D gene TRBD1, 6 bases. V was trimmed by 0 bases and J by 4 bases, leaving 13 bases between them. Germline lookup yields CDR1 SGHTA and CDR2 FQGNSA. There are 16 residues in the CDR3.

This clonotype has more than one count but fewer than ten. This chain connects TRBV5-1 to TRBJ2-1; D perhaps matches TRBD1 (6 bases). The CDR3 spans 14 residues. V was pared by 1 base and J by 4 bases, with 9 bases between. Germline V gives CDR1 SGHRS, CDR2 YFSETQ. The CDR3 DNA is TGCGCCAGCAGCTTGTCCGACAGGTACAATGAGCAGTTCTTC. This encodes CASSLSDRYNEQFF.

The CDR3 nucleotides are TGTGCCAGCAGCTTAAGCGGGAACTCCTACGAGCAGTACTTC. It translates to CASSLSGNSYEQYF. The genes are TRBV11-3 and TRBJ2-7, with TRBD2 identical over 7 bases. The ends lost 2 bases at V and 0 bases at J; junction bases unmatched: 1. The CDR3 spans 14 residues. Germline CDR1 is SGHNT and CDR2 is YENEEA.

This clonotype was counted a few times. The V call is TRBV5-4, the J call TRBJ2-1; 9 bases agree with TRBD2. The CDR3 is 18 amino acids. Germline V lookup: CDR1 SGHNT, CDR2 YYREEE (reference sequence). Unmatched junction bases numbered 8, after V lost 1 base and J lost 0 bases. The CDR3 bases are TGTGCCAGCAGCTTGTCGGGTCAGCGGGGGGCCTCCTACAATGAGCAGTTCTTC. Protein sequence: CASSLSGQRGASYNEQFF.

The chain carries TRBV5-6 and TRBJ2-2; tentatively, D is TRBD1 (6 bases). The ends were cut back, 1 base at V and 1 base at J, with 8 bases in the middle. Germline V gene sequence: CDR1 SGHDT, CDR2 YYEEEE. The length of the CDR3 is 15 residues. DNA of the CDR3: TGTGCCAGCAGCTTGTGGGGGCGGAACACCGGGGAGCTGTTTTTT. It encodes CASSLWGRNTGELFF.

V gene TRBV20-1 combines with J gene TRBJ1-2; a weak D match, TRBD1 (6 bases). With 5 bases removed from V and 5 bases from J, the gap between germline ends came to 9 bases. Germline loops: CDR1 DFQATT, CDR2 SNEGSKA (reference sequence). The CDR3 is made up of 11 amino acids. CDR3 nucleotide sequence: TGCAGTGCTTTACAGGGTTATGGCTACACCTTC. This encodes CSALQGYGYTF.

The V and J genes are TRBV5-1 and TRBJ1-5; possible D gene TRBD1, 5 bases. CDR1 and CDR2 (germline): SGHRS, YFSETQ. Trimming pared 2 bases from V and 1 base from J, leaving 7 bases between. CDR3 size: 14 residues. CDR3 in DNA: TGCGCCAGCAGCTTCGGGGCAAGCAATCAGCCCCAGCATTTT. This sequence encodes CASSFGASNQPQHF.